These 18 T cell receptor beta chains originate from one sample sequenced in a study of T-cell memory formation after mild COVID-19. From the 5' RACE reads, TCRdb called clonotypes with MiXCR, one entry per CDR3 protein. The data contain 550,000 to 700,000 distinct CDR3 sequences, over 15% of them singletons. Sample: PBMCs or a T cell subset sorted from them (not recorded which). The receptors come from an adult woman who had mild COVID-19 (a few samples of this study predate the infection). Cell type and time point are not known.

In this sample, this clonotype turned up many times. This chain connects TRBV18 to TRBJ2-3, with D unclear. The CDR3 runs to 13 residues. In germline, CDR1 is KGHSH, CDR2 LQKENI. Trimming removed 2 bases from V and 5 bases from J, with 8 bases in between. The CDR3 coding sequence is TGTGCCAGCTCACCAAGGGCTCGAGATACGCAGTATTTT. It encodes CASSPRARDTQYF.

This clonotype was detected many times. Here the CDR3 DNA reads TGTGCCAGCAGCCAGTCTCCGGATACGCAGTATTTT. This encodes CASSQSPDTQYF. The J gene is TRBJ2-3, the V gene TRBV6-2 or TRBV6-3; unclear D gene. The germline gives CDR1 MNHEY, CDR2 SVGEGT. V lost 6 bases and J 6 bases, leaving 10 bases between the germline ends. This CDR3 is built from 12 residues.

Here the CDR3 DNA reads TGTGCCAGCAGTTTTAGCCCGGGAGAGACCCAGTACTTC. Protein: CASSFSPGETQYF. The chain employs TRBV12-3 or TRBV12-4 and TRBJ2-5; no firm D call. CDR3 size: 13 residues. Trimming stripped 3 bases from V and 4 bases from J, with 9 bases between.

This clonotype occurred many times. The V gene is TRBV7-9, the J gene TRBJ2-7; D gene uncertain. V gave up 6 bases and J gave up 2 bases, with 8 bases separating them. The germline CDR1 and CDR2 sequences are SEHNR and FQNEAQ (reference sequence). The CDR3 is 12 residues long. The CDR3 sequence: CASSGDTYEQYF. The CDR3 bases are TGTGCCAGCAGTGGAGACACCTACGAGCAGTACTTC. The whole variable domain, filled in from reference TRBV7-9 and TRBJ2-7, reads DTGVSQNPRHKITKRGQNVTFRCDPISEHNRLYWYRQTLGQGPEFLTYFQNEAQLEKSRLLSDRFSAERPKGSFSTLEIQRTEQGDSAMYLCASSGDTYEQYFGPGTRLTVT.

This clonotype was found a few times. The J gene is TRBJ2-3, the V gene TRBV12-3 or TRBV12-4; a weak D match, TRBD2 (7 bases). The CDR3 consists of 17 residues. V shed 4 bases and J shed 5 bases, with 22 bases lying between them. The chain's CDR3 is CASSSQRSGGPLDTQYF. Written as DNA, the CDR3 is TGTGCCAGCAGTTCTCAACGCTCCGGGGGGCCTCTAGATACGCAGTATTTT.

The J gene is TRBJ2-1, the V gene TRBV5-1; 10 bases align to TRBD1. After removal of 5 bases from V and 6 bases from J, the junction contained 8 bases not matched to a gene. Germline V lookup: CDR1 SGHRS, CDR2 YFSETQ. The CDR3 runs 15 residues. This CDR3 reads CASSWGTGDVNEQFF. The CDR3, as DNA: TGCGCCAGCAGTTGGGGGACAGGGGACGTCAATGAGCAGTTCTTC.

The J gene is TRBJ1-5, the V gene TRBV4-1; TRBD1 matches at 7 bases. The V segment lost 3 bases and the J segment 7 bases; nucleotides outside the gene matches: 15. This CDR3 has 17 residues. Looked up from germline, CDR1 is MGHRA and CDR2 is YSYEKL. The CDR3 bases are TGCGCCAGCAGCCAGGAGATTTTTCAGGGGGGGGACCAGCCCCAGCATTTT. It yields the protein CASSQEIFQGGDQPQHF.

This clonotype has more than one count but fewer than ten. The V gene is TRBV9, the J gene TRBJ1-6; weak D call: TRBD1 (6 bases). V was cut by 0 bases and J by 7 bases, with 8 bases left in between. The CDR3 sequence is 14 residues long. From germline, CDR1 is SGDLS and CDR2 YYNGEE. CDR3 protein: CASSVAQGNSPLHF. CDR3 sequence (DNA): TGTGCCAGCAGCGTAGCCCAGGGGAATTCACCCCTCCACTTT.

The chain couples TRBV20-1 to TRBJ2-3; unclear D gene. The CDR3 extends over 11 amino acids. Germline assignment: CDR1 DFQATT and CDR2 SNEGSKA (reference sequence). The V end lost 6 bases, the J end lost 3 bases, and 7 bases lay between the germline ends. The CDR3 sequence: CSASKTDTQYF. CDR3 in DNA: TGCAGTGCCTCCAAAACAGATACGCAGTATTTT.

This clonotype was observed a handful of times. This CDR3 is CASSQEGTEDSGELFF. The CDR3 nucleotides are TGTGCCAGCAGCCAAGAGGGAACGGAGGACTCCGGGGAGCTGTTTTTT. The chain couples TRBV14 to TRBJ2-2, with a tentative D call TRBD2 (5 bases). Germline lookup yields CDR1 SGHDN and CDR2 FVKESK. The V and J ends lost 0 bases and 6 bases respectively, with 14 bases between them. There are 16 residues in the CDR3.

This chain links TRBV24-1 with TRBJ2-2, with 10 bases fitting TRBD1. The CDR3 runs to 18 residues. CDR1 is KGHDR and CDR2 is SFDVKD in the germline V gene. The V segment lost 4 bases and the J segment 7 bases; nucleotides outside the gene matches: 14. CDR3 sequence reads: CATSDLRFRQGADGELFF. Written as DNA, the CDR3 is TGTGCCACCAGTGACCTGCGTTTTAGACAGGGGGCCGACGGGGAGCTGTTTTTT.

This chain joins TRBV5-1 and TRBJ1-1; 8 bases match TRBD1. Germline V gene data show CDR1 as SGHRS and CDR2 as YFSETQ. The CDR3 sequence is 16 residues long. Losses at the gene ends were 0 bases for V and 2 bases for J; bases not matched to a gene: 6. The CDR3 region is CASSLEGQGLNTEAFF. The CDR3 DNA follows: TGCGCCAGCAGCTTGGAAGGACAGGGCCTCAACACTGAAGCTTTCTTT.

This chain links TRBV7-3 with TRBJ1-2, with TRBD1 matching over 10 bases. The CDR3 loop spans 14 amino acids. The V gene end was trimmed by 5 bases and the J gene end by 8 bases; junction bases not matched to a gene: 8. From germline, CDR1 is SGHTA and CDR2 FQGTGA. CDR3 nucleotides: TGTGCCAGCAGCCCCGCCGGGACAGGGGCGGGCTACACCTTC. Translating it yields CASSPAGTGAGYTF.

In this sample, this clonotype turned up many times. This sequence joins TRBV7-6 and TRBJ2-2; 10 bases agree with TRBD1. CDR1 is SGHVS, CDR2 FNYEAQ, per germline. The CDR3 runs to 16 residues. V dropped 5 bases and J dropped 7; count of bases not matched to a gene: 10. The DNA of the CDR3 is TGTGCCAGCAGCGCGTGGACAGGGGGGCAGAACGGGGAGCTGTTTTTT. Its protein is CASSAWTGGQNGELFF.

The V gene is TRBV4-3, the J gene TRBJ2-7, with a tentative D call TRBD1 (5 bases). Germline V gives CDR1 LGHNA, CDR2 YSLEER. V shed 0 bases and J shed 2 bases, with 11 bases lying between them. The CDR3 contains 15 residues. As DNA, the CDR3 is TGCGCCAGCAGCCAAGATACAAGGGGCCCCTACGAGCAGTACTTC. Translated: CASSQDTRGPYEQYF.

This clonotype was found many times. The J gene is TRBJ2-7, the V gene TRBV29-1; D not resolved. Germline CDR1 and CDR2: SQVTM and ANQGSEA. V lost 4 bases and J 0 bases, leaving 10 bases between the germline ends. CDR3 length equals 13 residues. The CDR3 DNA reads as TGCAGCGTTGCAGGTCCCCTCTCCTACGAGCAGTACTTC. Translated, it gives CSVAGPLSYEQYF.

The chain links TRBV24-1 to TRBJ2-5; D call uncertain. V gave up 1 base and J gave up 2 bases, with 4 bases separating them. CDR1 is KGHDR and CDR2 is SFDVKD in the germline V gene. The CDR3 consists of 13 residues. The CDR3 DNA is TGTGCCACCAGTGATTTTGGGCAAGAGACCCAGTACTTC. It encodes CATSDFGQETQYF.

There are many counts of this clonotype. The chain couples TRBV5-1 to TRBJ2-1; tentative D call: TRBD1 (6 bases). The germline gives CDR1 SGHRS, CDR2 YFSETQ. V lost 4 bases to trimming and J lost 0 bases, with 17 bases between them. The CDR3 is made up of 17 amino acids. The CDR3 reads CASSAGGGPSSYNEQFF. Written as DNA, the CDR3 is TGCGCCAGCAGCGCTGGTGGGGGCCCTAGCTCCTACAATGAGCAGTTCTTC.